These 25 T cell receptor beta chains came from one sample sequenced in a study of T cells in Graves' hyperthyroidism and ophthalmopathy. The CDR3 regions of TCR beta were amplified from RNA transcripts. A first-round RT-PCR of the TCR CDR3 used the HTBI primer set. TCRdb fed the multiplex PCR reads into MiXCR, producing one record per CDR3 protein. The sample lists 350,000 or so distinct CDR3 sequences; around 18% were seen once. The sequenced sample consisted of blood. The receptor set was obtained from a woman aged 40 to 50 with Graves' ophthalmopathy.

The chain couples TRBV30 to TRBJ1-5, with 9 bases lining up with TRBD1. Germline V CDR1 and CDR2: GTSNPN, SVGIG (reference sequence). This CDR3 has 13 residues. Losses at the gene ends were 3 bases for V and 6 bases for J; bases not matched to a gene: 3. The CDR3 is CAWSKQGAQPQHF. The DNA of the CDR3 is TGTGCCTGGAGCAAACAGGGGGCTCAGCCCCAGCATTTT. Supplemented by reference TRBV30 and TRBJ1-5, the full variable domain reads SQTIHQWPATLVQPVGSPLSLECTVEGTSNPNLYWYRQAAGRGLQLLFYSVGIGQISSEVPQNLSASRPQDRQFILSSKKLLLSDSGFYLCAWSKQGAQPQHFGDGTRLSIL.

This clonotype appeared many times. CDR3 region: CASSKGQGKETQYF. Here the CDR3 DNA reads TGTGCCAGTAGTAAGGGACAGGGAAAAGAGACCCAGTACTTC. The chain has TRBV19 and TRBJ2-5, with 9 positions matching TRBD1. This CDR3 is 14 amino acids long. Germline CDR1 reads LNHDA; CDR2 reads SQIVND (reference sequence). The ends lost 4 bases at V and 3 bases at J; junction bases unmatched: 3.

J is TRBJ1-5 and V is TRBV4-2; unclear D gene. Trimming shortened V by 0 bases and J by 4 bases, and 10 bases separated the two germline ends. This CDR3 is built from 15 residues. Germline lookup yields CDR1 LGHNA and CDR2 YNFKEQ. CDR3 loop: CASSQDLVINQPQHF. The CDR3 region has the DNA TGTGCCAGCAGCCAAGATCTGGTGATTAATCAGCCCCAGCATTTT.

The chain couples TRBV3-1 to TRBJ2-7; TRBD2 matches at 9 bases. The CDR3 spans 17 residues. V gave up 4 bases and J gave up 0 bases; unmatched junction bases: 10. Germline CDR1 and CDR2: LGHDT and YNNKEL (reference sequence). The CDR3 loop reads CASSPQDLAGSSYEQYF. In DNA, the CDR3 is TGTGCCAGCAGCCCCCAAGATCTAGCGGGGAGCTCCTACGAGCAGTACTTC.

This clonotype was counted at least ten times. The junction departs from germline at one end; a sequencing error may be responsible. The chain carries TRBV13 and TRBJ2-6; a possible D gene is TRBD1 (6 bases). The germline gives CDR1 PRHDT, CDR2 FYEKMQ (reference sequence). This CDR3 is 14 amino acids long. The CDR3 DNA follows: TGTGCCAGCAGCTTAGGGGCAGGGGACAACGTCCTGACTTTC. Its protein is CASSLGAGDNVLTF.

This clonotype was recorded at least ten times. One end of the junction varies from germline; a read error may be responsible. The chain couples TRBV15 to TRBJ1-1; maybe TRBD1 (5 bases). The CDR3 covers 13 residues. The germline V gene has CDR1 LNHNV and CDR2 YYDKDF (reference sequence). This CDR3 is CATSIDRGGEASF. The CDR3 DNA sequence: TGTGCCACCAGCATAGATCGAGGAGGGGAAGCTTCCTTT.

This clonotype was observed a few times. This chain links TRBV28 with TRBJ1-5; D gene unclear. V was cut by 7 bases and J by 0 bases, with 10 bases left in between. CDR1 is MDHEN, CDR2 SYDVKM, per germline. The CDR3 is made up of 14 amino acids. CDR3 protein: CASIKAGSNQPQHF. As DNA, the CDR3 is TGTGCCAGCATAAAGGCAGGTAGCAATCAGCCCCAGCATTTT.

This clonotype was seen at least ten times. V gene TRBV30 combines with J gene TRBJ1-3; weak D call: TRBD1 (6 bases). The CDR3 has 16 amino acids. CDR1 and CDR2 from the germline V gene are GTSNPN and SVGIG (reference sequence). Trimming took off 0 bases at V and 0 bases at J, with 12 bases between the two ends. The CDR3 coding sequence is TGTGCCTGGAGTGTCCTCACAGGGCTCTCTGGAAACACCATATATTTT. It specifies CAWSVLTGLSGNTIYF.

The J gene is TRBJ2-2, the V gene TRBV6-1, with D hard to call. The CDR3 runs 12 residues. V lost 9 bases and J lost 8, with 13 bases in between. CDR1 is MNHNS, CDR2 SASEGT, per germline. The CDR3 nucleotides read TGTGCCAGTATGACTTACGCGGGGGAGCTGTTTTTT. Its translation: CASMTYAGELFF.

This clonotype was observed many times. The CDR3 reads CASSLRGLGELFF. The CDR3 DNA sequence: TGTGCCAGCAGTTTACGCGGGTTAGGGGAGCTGTTTTTT. This chain links TRBV12-3 or TRBV12-4 with TRBJ2-2; D is perhaps TRBD2 (5 bases). Trimming took 2 bases from V and 8 from J, leaving 9 bases between them. There are 13 residues in the CDR3.

This clonotype was picked up many times. This chain connects TRBV7-2 to TRBJ2-4; D is unresolved. The CDR3 has 14 amino acids. Germline assignment: CDR1 SGHTA and CDR2 FQGNSA. V lost 3 bases and J lost 0, with 6 bases in between. Written as DNA, the CDR3 is TGTGCCAGCAGCTTTGATATAGCCAAAAACATTCAGTACTTC. Translated: CASSFDIAKNIQYF.

The sample holds many counts of this clonotype. The genes are TRBV5-1 and TRBJ1-1; no firm D call. This CDR3 contains 13 residues. The germline V gene has CDR1 SGHRS and CDR2 YFSETQ. V was pared by 4 bases and J by 1 base, with 8 bases between. The CDR3 sequence: CASSARENTEAFF. In DNA, the CDR3 is TGCGCCAGCAGCGCAAGGGAGAACACTGAAGCTTTCTTT.

Many counts were recorded for this clonotype. The rearrangement uses TRBV28 and TRBJ2-5; D may be TRBD1 (5 bases). Trimming shortened V by 3 bases and J by 2 bases, and 13 bases separated the two germline ends. The CDR3 sequence is 15 residues long. Per germline, CDR1 MDHEN and CDR2 SYDVKM. CDR3 coding DNA: TGTGCCAGCAGTTTGACAGACAACCTTCAAGAGACCCAGTACTTC. This encodes CASSLTDNLQETQYF. The entire variable domain, with the rest obtained from reference TRBV28 and TRBJ2-5, is as follows: DVKVTQSSRYLVKRTGEKVFLECVQDMDHENMFWYRQDPGLGLRLIYFSYDVKMKEKGDIPEGYSVSREKKERFSLILESASTNQTSMYLCASSLTDNLQETQYFGPGTRLLVL.

This clonotype was observed at least ten times. This sequence joins TRBV28 and TRBJ1-2; TRBD1 might be the D (5 bases). Trimming cost V 8 bases and J 3 bases, with 13 bases left between them. The CDR3 runs to 13 residues. Germline lookup yields CDR1 MDHEN and CDR2 SYDVKM. The CDR3, as DNA: TGTGCCAGCTTATCTGGGGCGGACTATGGCTACACCTTC. Its protein is CASLSGADYGYTF.

This clonotype was picked up many times. This could be a read error, since a much larger clone is one nucleotide away. V and J are TRBV28 and TRBJ2-7; tentatively, D is TRBD1 (5 bases). The CDR3 is made up of 15 amino acids. Germline CDR1 and CDR2: MDHEN and SYDVKM. Trimming removed 6 bases from V and 9 bases from J, with 24 bases in between. The CDR3 DNA reads as TGTGCCAGCAGCACCCCCTCAGCAGGCCAGGGCGGGCAGTACTTC. It is translated as CASSTPSAGQGGQYF.

This clonotype has ten or more counts. The CDR3 sequence is CASSLGSTYEQYF. In DNA form, the CDR3 reads TGTGCCAGCAGCTTAGGGTCCACCTACGAGCAGTACTTC. The rearrangement uses TRBV13 and TRBJ2-7; D unclear. The CDR3 length is 13 residues. Germline CDR1 is PRHDT and CDR2 is FYEKMQ (reference sequence). Trimming stripped 0 bases from V and 2 bases from J, with 5 bases between.

This clonotype was picked up many times. The V call is TRBV20-1, the J call TRBJ2-3, with 9 bases fitting TRBD2. CDR3 length: 15 residues. Germline trimming cut 6 bases from V and 4 bases from J; bases unmatched to any gene: 11. CDR1 is DFQATT and CDR2 is SNEGSKA in the germline V gene (reference sequence). For the CDR3, the DNA is TGCAGTGCCGCCTCAAGCGGGAGGAAGGCAGATACGCAGTATTTT. Its translation: CSAASSGRKADTQYF.

In its sample, this clonotype was seen many times. The chain links TRBV6-1 to TRBJ2-2; no firm D call. Between the trimmed V and J ends, which lost 7 bases and 4 bases, there was a span of 4 bases. The germline V gene encodes CDR1 MNHNS and CDR2 SASEGT. CDR3 length: 11 residues. The chain's CDR3 is CASIGTGELFF. CDR3 bases: TGTGCCAGCATAGGCACCGGGGAGCTGTTTTTT.

This clonotype was observed many times. The chain employs TRBV6-5 and TRBJ1-1, with D unclear. CDR3 length: 13 residues. Trimming cost V 2 bases and J 4 bases, with 8 bases left between them. The germline V gene has CDR1 MNHEY and CDR2 SVGAGI. In DNA, the CDR3 is TGTGCCAGCAGTTACGAAGGGAGCACTGAAGCTTTCTTT. It is translated as CASSYEGSTEAFF.

This clonotype was recorded many times. V is TRBV6-5 and J is TRBJ1-2, with D maybe TRBD1 (6 bases). Trimming stripped 6 bases from V and 8 bases from J, with 19 bases between. Looked up from germline, CDR1 is MNHEY and CDR2 is SVGAGI. This CDR3 contains 14 residues. CDR3 amino acids: CASSSGQIDRGYTF. CDR3 nucleotide sequence: TGTGCCAGCAGCTCCGGACAGATAGACCGGGGCTACACCTTC.

This clonotype was found many times. The chain couples TRBV19 to TRBJ2-4, with D possibly TRBD1 on 5 matching bases. Germline V gene lookup returns CDR1 LNHDA and CDR2 SQIVND (reference sequence). The germline V and J ends were trimmed by 5 bases and 4 bases, with 18 bases remaining between them. This CDR3 has 16 amino acids. CDR3 region: CASSAGFPGSKNIQYF. CDR3 bases: TGTGCCAGTAGTGCCGGGTTCCCAGGGTCGAAAAACATTCAGTACTTC.

This clonotype was seen many times. The genes are TRBV28 and TRBJ2-7; 11 bases fit TRBD2. With 5 bases clipped from V and 2 bases from J, the junction kept 8 bases outside the gene matches. Per the germline V gene, CDR1 is MDHEN and CDR2 is SYDVKM. CDR3 size: 16 residues. The CDR3 DNA follows: TGTGCCAGCAGTGAAAAGGGACTAGCGGACACCTACGAGCAGTACTTC. Translation: CASSEKGLADTYEQYF.

This clonotype was recorded at least ten times. This sequence joins TRBV5-1 and TRBJ2-7, with D possibly being TRBD2 (5 bases). This CDR3 has 14 amino acids. CDR1 SGHRS and CDR2 YFSETQ come from the germline V gene. V shed 3 bases and J shed 2 bases, with 12 bases lying between them. The CDR3 protein is CASSYEGSAYEQYF. CDR3 nucleotide sequence: TGCGCCAGCAGCTATGAGGGAAGCGCCTACGAGCAGTACTTC.

This clonotype turned up a few times. The V gene is TRBV24-1, the J gene TRBJ1-2; 11 bases match TRBD1. The CDR3 is made up of 14 amino acids. Trimming took 5 bases from V and 7 from J; bases not matched to a gene: 5. Germline values: CDR1 KGHDR, CDR2 SFDVKD. CDR3 DNA: TGTGCCACCAGTGGTAGCGGACAGGGGGCTGGCTACACCTTC. Translating it yields CATSGSGQGAGYTF.

At least ten counts were recorded for this clonotype. V usage is TRBV28 and J usage is TRBJ2-6; TRBD1 aligns across 7 bases. Germline V gene sequence: CDR1 MDHEN, CDR2 SYDVKM. Trimming at V came to 6 bases and at J to 5 bases, leaving 7 bases not matched to a gene. CDR3 length equals 15 residues. In DNA, the CDR3 is TGTGCCAGCAGGCGAACAGGGGAGAGGGCCAACGTCCTGACTTTC. As protein: CASRRTGERANVLTF. The full variable domain, its missing parts supplied by reference TRBV28 and TRBJ2-6, is DVKVTQSSRYLVKRTGEKVFLECVQDMDHENMFWYRQDPGLGLRLIYFSYDVKMKEKGDIPEGYSVSREKKERFSLILESASTNQTSMYLCASRRTGERANVLTFGAGSRLTVL.